A single T cell receptor beta chain is shown here with its context. No cognate antigen has been identified for it. Germline and junction disagree at one end, which may indicate a read error. The data were taken from a study of tumor-infiltrating lymphocytes in primary liver carcinoma listed by TCRdb under 2017. Regarding the study in general: Of the five patients, three men and two women aged 30 to 69 years, four had hepatocellular carcinoma and one had combined HCC and intrahepatic cholangiocarcinoma. The tumors of the five patients were staged as T1-T3 N0M0, with maximum diameters ranging from roughly 4 to 11 cm. Each sample produced about 3.5 to 7.5 million productive TCRbeta reads, and read depth showed no significant difference between tissue types. TCRbeta repertoire sequencing, expression microarrays and whole-exome sequencing were combined in the study across five regions of each liver tumor, with adjacent normal tissue and blood also included. A total of about 35 specimens from 5 patients, comprising 25 or so tumor regions, 5 adjacent noncancerous liver tissues and 5 peripheral blood samples, were covered by TCRbeta repertoire sequencing. Reproducibility between technical replicate repertoires was high, with correlation coefficients above 0.95 and mean shared-clone rates roughly 0.87.

Total RNA and DNA were co-extracted without cell sorting from approximately 20-30 mg of bulk tissue using the AllPrep DNA/RNA mini kit. Surgical resection was performed in China between November 2015 and 2016 on roughly 5 patients with histopathologically diagnosed primary liver carcinoma. Patients had chronic HBV infection and were treatment-naive at sampling. Fresh tumor and adjacent tissue pieces were bisected, with one half stored in RNAlater at -80 degrees C and the other half sent for histology. The full study reports these points: Because only the TCR beta chain was sequenced and unpaired alpha chains were not captured, true repertoire diversity is likely underestimated. Consistent with antigen-driven expansion, pairs of tumor regions showed higher repertoire overlap (mean roughly 35%) than either tumor-adjacent pairs (approximately 17%) or tumor-blood pairs (roughly 15%). Compared with blood, tumors had a significantly larger share of the repertoire taken up by the top 250 clones (p = 0.039). Because the samples were bulk and unsorted, CD4+ and CD8+ T cell repertoires could not be compared. With just a handful of patients in the study, the authors point out that the findings should be validated in a larger study.

Using a constant-region primer and ProtoScript II reverse transcriptase, TCRbeta-specific cDNA was reverse-transcribed from approximately 0.5 ug total RNA. TCRbeta libraries were built with three nested multiplex PCR rounds, a slightly modified ARM-PCR procedure. Each of the first two PCR rounds ran for approximately 9 cycles using multiplex TRBV1-TRBV30 forward primers together with a Cbeta reverse primer. Sample barcodes and Illumina adapters were added in a final 25-cycle PCR with Deep VentR polymerase. Before sequencing, amplicons of 200-500 bp were gel-purified using a QIAquick gel extraction kit. An Illumina HiSeq 2500 was used to sequence the TCRbeta amplicons with 250-bp paired-end reads. Under the source paper's analysis protocol: Trimmomatic v0.33 was used to quality-trim the reads, and FLASH v1.2.11 was used to merge paired reads so that full CDR3 sequences could be recovered. V, D and J germline segments were assigned to the rearranged TCRbeta sequences by MiGEC v1.2.1b. VDJtools v1.0.0 computed clonotype statistics and Shannon-Wiener diversity indices. Except for diversity analysis, only each sample's 250 most abundant clonotypes were used in subsequent analyses to reduce sampling bias. The public reads were reanalyzed by TCRdb: fastp trimming at Q25, MiXCR alignment, in-frame beta chains only. Rows merge per CDR3 protein into single entries with the most common DNA and genes. The V and J calls here are based on TCRdb, not the publication. This sample lists about 120,000 distinct CDR3 sequences; less than 75% were detected once. More than 7% of the sample belongs to the ten largest clones.

Taken from the germline V gene, the CDR1 and CDR2 loops are SQVTM and ANQGSEA. CDR3 length: 12 amino acids, cysteine to phenylalanine. The entry retains the CDR3 DNA only, 36 bases that are in frame from base 1. The sequence links TRBV29-1 to TRBJ2-1; the D segment is perhaps TRBD1 or TRBD2, each sharing 5 matched bases. Material: tumor-adjacent normal liver tissue. The sequence came from a woman aged 60-70 years with primary liver carcinoma and hepatitis B virus infection. The nucleotide sequence reads TGCATCGTTACGGGGCTTAACAATGATAAGTTCTTC. It translates to CIVTGLNNDKFF.